The 5 T cell receptor beta chains listed next were all sequenced from one sample in a study of blood T cell repertoires in COVID-19. The table came from immunoSEQ multiplex PCR; TCRdb's copy has only in-frame clones and leaves some out. The table shows 150,000 to 200,000 clones, with approximately 88% occurring only once. Sequenced sample: peripheral blood. These receptors were taken from a young woman with acute or convalescent COVID-19.

The V call is TRBV3-1 (or the pseudogene TRBV3-2), the J call TRBJ1-4; D is unresolved. Trimming took 0 bases from V and 8 from J, leaving 13 bases between them. CDR1 and CDR2 (germline): LGHDT, YNNKEL (reference sequence). The CDR3 is 15 residues long. CDR3 in DNA: TGTGCCAGCAGCCAAGATCCGACAAACGAAGAAAAACTGTTTTTT. Translation: CASSQDPTNEEKLFF.

In its sample, this clone was seen once. V and J are TRBV11-2 and TRBJ2-7, with 7 positions matching TRBD1. This CDR3 contains 16 residues. The V segment lost 1 base and the J segment 3 bases; nucleotides outside the gene matches: 9. CDR1 and CDR2 from the germline V gene are SGHAT and FQNNGV. The CDR3 region has the DNA TGTGCCAGCAGCTTAGGTTTTGGGGCAGGGGGCTACGAGCAGTACTTC. This translates into CASSLGFGAGGYEQYF.

The chain uses TRBV4-1 and TRBJ2-7; 7 bases map to TRBD2. V was clipped by 1 base and J by 3 bases; unmatched bases: 12. CDR1 is MGHRA and CDR2 is YSYEKL in the germline V gene. This CDR3 comprises 17 residues. Written as DNA, the CDR3 is TGCGCCAGCAGCCAAGCCGGACTAGGGTCGACGTTCTACGAGCAGTACTTC. This codes for CASSQAGLGSTFYEQYF.

This chain connects TRBV30 to TRBJ1-1; TRBD1 matches at 8 bases. Trimming at V came to 4 bases and at J to 7 bases, leaving 11 bases not matched to a gene. Germline V CDR1 and CDR2: GTSNPN, SVGIG (reference sequence). This CDR3 contains 14 residues. In DNA form, the CDR3 reads TGTGCCTGGAACCGGGACAGGCAATTCGGTGAAGCTTTCTTT. It is translated as CAWNRDRQFGEAFF.

The CDR3 DNA sequence: TGCGCCAGCAGCATTGGGACAGGGGGTTTTTCACCCCTCCACTTT. Its protein product is CASSIGTGGFSPLHF. V gene TRBV5-1 combines with J gene TRBJ1-6, with 11 bases identical to TRBD1. The trim removed 4 bases at V and 9 bases at J, leaving 6 bases unmatched. This CDR3 is built from 15 residues. Germline V lookup: CDR1 SGHRS, CDR2 YFSETQ. Filled out from reference TRBV5-1 and TRBJ1-6, the complete variable domain reads KAGVTQTPRYLIKTRGQQVTLSCSPISGHRSVSWYQQTPGQGLQFLFEYFSETQRNKGNFPGRFSGRQFSNSRSEMNVSTLELGDSALYLCASSIGTGGFSPLHFGNGTRLTVT.